Listed below are T cell receptor beta chains from one sample, sequenced in a study of cytotoxic CD8 clonotypes in ibrutinib-treated CLL. Profiled with immunoSEQ multiplex PCR; TCRdb holds only in-frame clones, not every one. Among 200,000 or so clones, 75% to 85% were seen once, and the ten largest hold about an eighth. The specimen comprised PBMCs, sampled after 12 months of ibrutinib treatment. These receptor sequences come from a human donor with chronic lymphocytic leukemia. Both conserved end residues are trimmed from each CDR3. The size field is filled for only some rows; it gives once, few, many or a size class.

.,TRBJ2-1,TRBV9,ASSVQTGNNEQF
.,TRBJ1-4,TRBV2,ASNLRDRVEKLF
.,TRBJ2-7,TRBV15,ATSRDEGFYEQY
.,TRBJ2-7,TRBV27,ASGGGPSYEQY
.,TRBJ1-5,TRBV6-5,ASRGQGDQPQH
.,TRBJ2-7,TRBV5-1,ASSLRGAGSYEQY
.,TRBJ2-1,TRBV5-1,ASSLWVRASEPGEQF
.,TRBJ1-5,TRBV7-9,ASSLTGGQQPQH
.,TRBJ2-7,TRBV10-1,ASSESGTSPEQY
.,TRBJ2-7,TRBV27,ASSWGHQPYEQY
few,TRBJ1-3,TRBV28,ASSLWGTGNTIY
.,TRBJ2-7,TRBV2,ASSEGPYEQY
.,TRBJ2-5,TRBV5-1,ASSLAPGPQEETQY
.,TRBJ1-2,TRBV4-2,ASSRSGTEGDGYT